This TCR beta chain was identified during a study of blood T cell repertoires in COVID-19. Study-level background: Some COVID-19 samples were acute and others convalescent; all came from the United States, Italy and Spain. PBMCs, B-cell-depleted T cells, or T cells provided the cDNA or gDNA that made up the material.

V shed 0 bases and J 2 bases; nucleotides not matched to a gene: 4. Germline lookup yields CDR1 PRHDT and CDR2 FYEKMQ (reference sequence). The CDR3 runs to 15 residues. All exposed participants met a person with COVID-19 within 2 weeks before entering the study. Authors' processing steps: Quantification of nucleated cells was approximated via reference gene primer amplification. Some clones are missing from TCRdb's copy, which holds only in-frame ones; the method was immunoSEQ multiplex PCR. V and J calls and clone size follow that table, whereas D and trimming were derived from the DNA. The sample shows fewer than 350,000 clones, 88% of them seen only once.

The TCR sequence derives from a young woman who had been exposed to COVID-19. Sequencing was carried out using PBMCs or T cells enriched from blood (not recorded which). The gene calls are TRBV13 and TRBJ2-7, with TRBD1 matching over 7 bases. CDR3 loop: CASSLGGQSPYEQYF. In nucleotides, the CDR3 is TGTGCCAGCAGCTTAGGGGGACAGTCCCCCTACGAGCAGTACTTC.